These 18 T cell receptor beta chains originate from one sample sequenced in a study of low-dose radiotherapy and immunotherapy resistance in tumors. Time point defined: after trial treatment. Treatment defined: LDRT plus nivolumab, ipilimumab, low-dose cyclophosphamide and aspirin (RACIN trial). TRAV and TRBV primers primed cDNA for both TCRalpha and TCRbeta. TCRs underwent approximately 20 PCR cycles of amplification with a constant-region primer and V-primer adapter. TCRdb independently ran MiXCR on the reads; one entry per CDR3 protein. This sample carries roughly 32,000 distinct CDR3 sequences, under 55% of them seen once, and the ten largest clones take 5.7%. The specimen comprised PBMCs, sampled after low-dose radiotherapy plus immunotherapy. Source of these receptors: a male donor with gallbladder cancer.

V is TRBV7-8 and J is TRBJ2-7; 11 positions agree with TRBD1. J was trimmed by 7 bases and V by 8 bases; bases with no gene match: 19. Looked up from germline, CDR1 is SGHVS and CDR2 is FQNEAQ. The CDR3 contains 17 residues. The CDR3 DNA sequence: TGTGCCAGCCCTCAAAACTTGGACAGGGGGCTGAAGGGTGAGCAGTACTTC. Protein product: CASPQNLDRGLKGEQYF.

This clonotype was counted once. The chain uses TRBV5-4 and TRBJ2-4; TRBD1 might be the D (6 bases). The germline V and J ends were trimmed by 4 bases and 8 bases, with 19 bases remaining between them. Germline values: CDR1 SGHNT, CDR2 YYREEE (reference sequence). The CDR3 consists of 15 residues. CDR3 sequence: CASSGGRASRDIQYF. CDR3 coding DNA: TGTGCCAGCAGCGGGGGCAGGGCCTCACGGGACATTCAGTACTTC. The full variable domain, in which reference TRBV5-4 and TRBJ2-4 provide the parts outside the CDR3, is ETGVTQSPTHLIKTRGQQVTLRCSSQSGHNTVSWYQQALGQGPQFIFQYYREEENGRGNFPPRFSGLQFPNYSSELNVNALELDDSALYLCASSGGRASRDIQYFGAGTRLSVL.

This clonotype was detected a few times. The chain uses TRBV19 and TRBJ1-4; the D gene is possibly TRBD1 (5 bases). Looked up from germline, CDR1 is LNHDA and CDR2 is SQIVND (reference sequence). The ends were cut back, 7 bases at V and 8 bases at J, with 14 bases in the middle. CDR3 length: 13 residues. Written as DNA, the CDR3 is TGTGCCAGTAAACGGAGGGGAGAGGAAAAACTGTTTTTT. Protein: CASKRRGEEKLFF.

This clonotype was counted many times. The chain carries TRBV4-1 and TRBJ1-3; perhaps TRBD1 as D (6 bases). The germline V gene encodes CDR1 MGHRA and CDR2 YSYEKL. Trimming cost V 1 base and J 2 bases, with 12 bases left between them. The CDR3 covers 16 residues. The CDR3 here is CASSQAGVEAGNTIYF. CDR3 nucleotides: TGCGCCAGCAGCCAAGCAGGGGTTGAAGCTGGAAACACCATATATTTT.

This clonotype was found many times. This chain connects TRBV19 to TRBJ2-7; 11 positions match TRBD1. This CDR3 region has 16 residues. The germline gives CDR1 LNHDA, CDR2 SQIVND (reference sequence). V lost 1 base and J lost 5; bases outside the gene matches: 7. CDR3 nucleotides: TGTGCCAGTAGTATAGGTGGACAGGGGGCTTTCCACGAGCAGTACTTC. Translating it yields CASSIGGQGAFHEQYF.

This clonotype was detected many times. The chain recombines TRBV20-1 with TRBJ1-3; D gene unclear. This CDR3 is 19 amino acids long. From germline, CDR1 is DFQATT and CDR2 SNEGSKA (reference sequence). V gave up 2 bases and J gave up 0 bases, with 23 bases separating them. The DNA of the CDR3 is TGCAGTGCTAGAAGCGAGCTGCGGAACCGGCCGACCTCTGGAAACACCATATATTTT. Its protein is CSARSELRNRPTSGNTIYF.

This clonotype was recorded at least ten times. Written as DNA, the CDR3 is TGCAGTGCTAGCCGAGAAGTCGAGCAGTACTTC. This codes for CSASREVEQYF. The chain employs TRBV20-1 and TRBJ2-7; D uncertain. CDR3 length equals 11 residues. Germline-derived CDR1 and CDR2 are DFQATT and SNEGSKA (reference sequence). V gave up 3 bases and J gave up 6 bases, with 9 bases separating them.

This clonotype appeared many times. The chain carries TRBV13 and TRBJ2-1; perhaps TRBD2 as D (6 bases). The CDR3 contains 17 residues. V lost 2 bases and J 1 base, leaving 15 bases between the germline ends. In germline, CDR1 is PRHDT, CDR2 FYEKMQ (reference sequence). The CDR3 DNA follows: TGTGCCAGCAGCTTACGGGGAGTGGGGGGATCCTACAATGAGCAGTTCTTC. Translation: CASSLRGVGGSYNEQFF.

This clonotype has only one observation. J is TRBJ1-1 and V is TRBV7-2, with 9 positions matching TRBD1. Germline CDR1 is SGHTA and CDR2 is FQGNSA. The CDR3 spans 15 residues. Trimming cost V 5 bases and J 4 bases; bases outside gene matches: 8. In DNA, the CDR3 is TGTGCCAGCAGCAACCGGGACAGGGTAGCCACTGAAGCTTTCTTT. Protein product: CASSNRDRVATEAFF.

The chain is built from TRBV5-6 and TRBJ2-1, with a tentative D call TRBD1 (6 bases). The CDR3 is 15 residues long. Germline CDR1 reads SGHDT; CDR2 reads YYEEEE. Deletions cut 4 bases from V and 5 bases from J, with 16 bases between. CDR3: CASSHDRYANNEQFF. The CDR3 DNA follows: TGTGCCAGCAGCCACGACAGGTACGCCAACAATGAGCAGTTCTTC.

J is TRBJ2-1 and V is TRBV6-2 or TRBV6-3; 12 bases fit TRBD2. The trim removed 2 bases at V and 9 bases at J, leaving 8 bases unmatched. The length of the CDR3 is 16 residues. Per germline, CDR1 MNHEY and CDR2 SVGEGT. CDR3 protein: CASSYGLAGGLSEQFF. DNA for the CDR3: TGTGCCAGCAGTTACGGGCTAGCGGGAGGGCTCAGTGAGCAGTTCTTC.

A note on this clonotype: This likely stems from a read error, as it lies one base from a far larger clone. The rearrangement links TRBV24-1 to TRBJ2-7; D may be TRBD2 (5 bases). Germline V gene lookup returns CDR1 KGHDR and CDR2 SFDVKD. The V and J ends lost 4 bases and 7 bases respectively, with 19 bases between them. The CDR3 runs to 15 residues. The CDR3 reads CATSDPWTGNNEQYF. CDR3 DNA sequence: TGTGCCACCAGTGACCCGTGGACGGGAAACAATGAGCAGTACTTC.

The chain employs TRBV5-3 and TRBJ1-1, with D possibly matching TRBD1 (6 bases). TRBV5-3 is placed among ORFs of uncertain function. The V end lost 8 bases, the J end lost 0 bases, and 26 bases lay between the germline ends. This CDR3 has 18 residues. Here the CDR3 reads CASTPSAFTGSMNTEAFF. Here the CDR3 DNA reads TGTGCCAGCACCCCCAGTGCTTTTACAGGGTCGATGAACACTGAAGCTTTCTTT.

The sample holds many counts of this clonotype. Written as DNA, the CDR3 is TGTGCCAGCAGCTTATATCCCCCCGGGCTAGTCACCGGGGAGCTGTTTTTT. This codes for CASSLYPPGLVTGELFF. This chain links TRBV7-3 with TRBJ2-2; D gene ambiguous. CDR1 and CDR2 from the germline V gene are SGHTA and FQGTGA. The CDR3 is 17 residues long. V was shortened by 2 bases and J by 4 bases, with 17 bases between the two germline ends.

This clonotype was counted only a few times. The CDR3 nucleotides are TGTGCCAGCAGCCCGAGGGTGGCAAATGAGCAGTTCTTC. Translating it yields CASSPRVANEQFF. J is TRBJ2-1 and V is TRBV5-4; D perhaps matches TRBD2 (5 bases). The length of the CDR3 is 13 residues. Trimming removed 4 bases from V and 7 bases from J, with 12 bases in between. Germline assignment: CDR1 SGHNT and CDR2 YYREEE (reference sequence).

V gene TRBV2 combines with J gene TRBJ2-7, with 13 bases identical to TRBD2. Germline loops: CDR1 SNHLY, CDR2 FYNNEI. The CDR3 has 16 amino acids. V was clipped by 6 bases and J by 5 bases; unmatched bases: 10. DNA of the CDR3: TGTGCCAGCAGAGCGCCAGGACTAGCGGGAGTCGACGAGCAGTACTTC. Residues: CASRAPGLAGVDEQYF.

The chain has TRBV7-6 and TRBJ2-3; either TRBD1 or TRBD2 may fit D (5 bases each). Germline assignment: CDR1 SGHVS and CDR2 FNYEAQ. This CDR3 region has 15 residues. Trimming took 3 bases from V and 2 from J, leaving 12 bases between them. As DNA, the CDR3 is TGTGCCAGCAGCTTGAGGGGCGTTTCCACAGATACGCAGTATTTT. Protein product: CASSLRGVSTDTQYF.

The chain employs TRBV2 and TRBJ2-7; D gene uncertain. The V end lost 11 bases, the J end lost 9 bases, and 17 bases lay between the germline ends. The CDR3 spans 11 residues. Germline V gives CDR1 SNHLY, CDR2 FYNNEI. CDR3 region: CASGTGKGQYF. CDR3 sequence (DNA): TGTGCCTCCGGCACGGGCAAGGGGCAGTACTTC.